The 27 T cell receptor beta chains below were found in one sample sequenced in a study of blood T cell repertoires in COVID-19. Method: immunoSEQ multiplex PCR; TCRdb's copy keeps in-frame clones and lacks some. The top ten clones hold around 0.88% of a sample with 250,000 to 350,000 clones, approximately 90% of them seen once. Sequencing was performed on peripheral blood. The source of these receptors is a man younger than 45 with acute or convalescent COVID-19.

The V and J genes are TRBV18 and TRBJ1-3; TRBD1 is a possible D gene (5 bases). Looked up from germline, CDR1 is KGHSH and CDR2 is LQKENI. The CDR3 length is 17 residues. V lost 0 bases, J lost 4 bases, and 16 bases lay in between. The CDR3 loop is CASSPPITGVYGNTIYF. CDR3 coding DNA: TGTGCCAGCTCACCACCGATCACAGGCGTGTACGGAAACACCATATATTTT.

The gene calls are TRBV7-8 and TRBJ1-4; D is unresolved. The germline V and J ends were trimmed by 5 bases and 3 bases, with 13 bases remaining between them. The CDR3 sequence is 15 residues long. Germline CDR1 and CDR2: SGHVS and FQNEAQ. The CDR3 nucleotides are TGTGCCAGCAGCCTCACCGGGAGATCTAATGAAAAACTGTTTTTT. It encodes CASSLTGRSNEKLFF.

The chain links TRBV7-3 to TRBJ2-1; 10 bases agree with TRBD2. The germline gives CDR1 SGHTA, CDR2 FQGTGA. The V and J ends lost 6 bases and 4 bases, in that order; junction bases with no gene match: 6. The CDR3 totals 15 residues. In DNA, the CDR3 is TGTGCCAGCAGTTTAGCGGGGGGAAAGTACAATGAGCAGTTCTTC. This translates into CASSLAGGKYNEQFF.

The V call is TRBV7-8, the J call TRBJ1-1; D not resolved. Trimming left V 1 base short and J 5 bases short, with 14 bases between. The germline CDR1 and CDR2 sequences are SGHVS and FQNEAQ. The CDR3 extends over 15 amino acids. CDR3 sequence reads: CASSLGAGGLTEAFF. DNA of the CDR3: TGTGCCAGCAGCTTAGGGGCCGGAGGGCTTACTGAAGCTTTCTTT.

The V gene is TRBV18, the J gene TRBJ1-2; D gene ambiguous. Germline CDR1 reads KGHSH; CDR2 reads LQKENI. Trimming took off 2 bases at V and 1 base at J, with 8 bases between the two ends. The CDR3 loop spans 14 amino acids. The CDR3 DNA follows: TGTGCCAGCTCACCAGGCAGCGATAACTATGGCTACACCTTC. It translates to CASSPGSDNYGYTF.

This sequence joins TRBV7-3 and TRBJ2-2; 7 bases line up with TRBD2. V lost 0 bases, J lost 1 base, and 2 bases stayed unmatched. This CDR3 has 16 residues. Germline V lookup: CDR1 SGHTA, CDR2 FQGTGA. CDR3 coding DNA: TGTGCCAGCAGCTTAACTCCTAGCGGGAACACCGGGGAGCTGTTTTTT. Translating it yields CASSLTPSGNTGELFF.

The chain combines TRBV5-1 with TRBJ1-1; possibly TRBD1 for D (5 bases). The CDR3 totals 16 residues. Trimming removed 2 bases at V and 0 bases at J, with 14 bases between. Germline loops: CDR1 SGHRS, CDR2 YFSETQ. In DNA, the CDR3 is TGCGCCAGCAGCTTCGGTTTGGACAACATGAACACTGAAGCTTTCTTT. Translation: CASSFGLDNMNTEAFF.

The rearrangement uses TRBV27 and TRBJ2-1; TRBD2 aligns across 8 bases. CDR3 length equals 15 residues. The junction had 3 bases not matched to a gene; V was cut back by 3 bases and J by 2 bases. From germline, CDR1 is MNHEY and CDR2 SMNVEV (reference sequence). CDR3 sequence: CASSFYGGAYNEQFF. CDR3 DNA sequence: TGTGCCAGCAGTTTTTACGGGGGGGCCTACAATGAGCAGTTCTTC.

V usage is TRBV19 and J usage is TRBJ2-3, with TRBD1 identical over 9 bases. Germline loops: CDR1 LNHDA, CDR2 SQIVND (reference sequence). J was trimmed by 2 bases and V by 7 bases; bases with no gene match: 10. There are 16 residues in the CDR3. CDR3: CASIPAGQGPTDTQYF. In nucleotides, the CDR3 is TGTGCCAGTATCCCAGCGGGACAGGGCCCCACAGATACGCAGTATTTT.

Here the CDR3 reads CASSILNTEAFF. DNA of the CDR3: TGTGCCAGCAGTATCTTGAACACTGAAGCTTTCTTT. The rearrangement links TRBV5-4 to TRBJ1-1, with D unresolved. Trimming stripped 5 bases from V and 0 bases from J, with 5 bases between. CDR1 SGHNT and CDR2 YYREEE come from the germline V gene (reference sequence). The CDR3 spans 12 residues.

The J gene is TRBJ2-5, the V gene TRBV5-1; 12 bases line up with TRBD2. The ends lost 2 bases at V and 4 bases at J; junction bases unmatched: 3. This CDR3 spans 15 amino acids. Germline CDR1 and CDR2: SGHRS and YFSETQ. CDR3 region: CASSFGLAGLETQYF. CDR3 nucleotide sequence: TGCGCCAGCAGCTTCGGACTAGCGGGGTTAGAGACCCAGTACTTC. Together with reference TRBV5-1 and TRBJ2-5, the CDR3 gives the full variable domain: KAGVTQTPRYLIKTRGQQVTLSCSPISGHRSVSWYQQTPGQGLQFLFEYFSETQRNKGNFPGRFSGRQFSNSRSEMNVSTLELGDSALYLCASSFGLAGLETQYFGPGTRLLVL.

The V and J genes are TRBV28 and TRBJ2-3; maybe TRBD1 (6 bases). CDR1 MDHEN and CDR2 SYDVKM come from the germline V gene. The germline V and J ends were trimmed by 6 bases and 3 bases, with 25 bases remaining between them. The CDR3 has 18 amino acids. The CDR3 sequence is CASSLTQPQGIVTDTQYF. In DNA, the CDR3 is TGTGCCAGCAGCCTCACCCAGCCACAGGGTATTGTTACAGATACGCAGTATTTT. The whole variable domain, filled in from reference TRBV28 and TRBJ2-3, reads DVKVTQSSRYLVKRTGEKVFLECVQDMDHENMFWYRQDPGLGLRLIYFSYDVKMKEKGDIPEGYSVSREKKERFSLILESASTNQTSMYLCASSLTQPQGIVTDTQYFGPGTRLTVL.

This clone was detected a few times. The rearrangement links TRBV28 to TRBJ1-2; D unclear. V was cut by 5 bases and J by 4 bases, with 8 bases left in between. The CDR3 loop spans 12 amino acids. Germline V gives CDR1 MDHEN, CDR2 SYDVKM. The CDR3 nucleotides read TGTGCCAGCAGTCCGTTGGCCTATGGCTACACCTTC. This encodes CASSPLAYGYTF.

The V call is TRBV18, the J call TRBJ1-1, with a tentative D call TRBD1 (6 bases). The CDR3 totals 13 residues. Germline CDR1 and CDR2: KGHSH and LQKENI. The V end lost 5 bases, the J end lost 4 bases, and 11 bases lay between the germline ends. In nucleotides, the CDR3 is TGTGCCAGCTCAGGGGGCGTTGGCACTGAAGCTTTCTTT. Translation gives CASSGGVGTEAFF.

This chain links TRBV5-1 with TRBJ2-7, with 10 bases identical to TRBD1. This CDR3 has 14 residues. Germline CDR1 and CDR2: SGHRS and YFSETQ. Losses at the gene ends were 1 base for V and 7 bases for J; bases not matched to a gene: 5. This CDR3 is CASSLRDRGEEQYF. CDR3 DNA sequence: TGCGCCAGCAGCTTGAGGGACAGGGGAGAAGAGCAGTACTTC. The variable domain in full, with the rest retrieved from reference TRBV5-1 and TRBJ2-7, is KAGVTQTPRYLIKTRGQQVTLSCSPISGHRSVSWYQQTPGQGLQFLFEYFSETQRNKGNFPGRFSGRQFSNSRSEMNVSTLELGDSALYLCASSLRDRGEEQYFGPGTRLTVT.

This chain links TRBV9 with TRBJ2-6; D possibly corresponds to TRBD1 (5 bases). Germline V lookup: CDR1 SGDLS, CDR2 YYNGEE. The CDR3 is made up of 17 amino acids. Trimming stripped 3 bases from V and 0 bases from J, with 13 bases between. The CDR3 region is CASSAPDIYSGANVLTF. CDR3 in DNA: TGTGCCAGCAGCGCCCCGGACATCTACTCTGGGGCCAACGTCCTGACTTTC.

The chain links TRBV18 to TRBJ1-4; D gene uncertain. Trimming pared 1 base from V and 7 bases from J, leaving 7 bases between. The germline V gene encodes CDR1 KGHSH and CDR2 LQKENI. The CDR3 totals 13 residues. CDR3 amino acids: CASSPRGGEKLFF. As DNA, the CDR3 is TGTGCCAGCTCACCACGGGGAGGTGAAAAACTGTTTTTT.

This chain connects TRBV5-1 to TRBJ2-3; 8 bases are a match to TRBD1. There are 15 residues in the CDR3. V was clipped by 4 bases and J by 0 bases; unmatched bases: 4. Germline V gives CDR1 SGHRS, CDR2 YFSETQ. The CDR3 protein is CASSGRQGSTDTQYF. Here the CDR3 DNA reads TGCGCCAGCAGCGGTAGACAGGGGAGCACAGATACGCAGTATTTT. The whole variable domain, remainder taken from reference TRBV5-1 and TRBJ2-3, is KAGVTQTPRYLIKTRGQQVTLSCSPISGHRSVSWYQQTPGQGLQFLFEYFSETQRNKGNFPGRFSGRQFSNSRSEMNVSTLELGDSALYLCASSGRQGSTDTQYFGPGTRLTVL.

The chain carries TRBV7-9 and TRBJ2-7; 8 bases match TRBD2. Germline CDR1 and CDR2: SEHNR and FQNEAQ (reference sequence). This CDR3 region has 15 residues. V was pared by 5 bases and J by 4 bases, with 10 bases of the junction left unmatched. CDR3: CASSDRSGELYEQYF. CDR3 coding DNA: TGTGCCAGCAGCGATCGTAGCGGGGAGTTATACGAGCAGTACTTC.

This chain connects TRBV4-2 to TRBJ2-2; 7 bases align to TRBD2. Germline CDR1 and CDR2: LGHNA and YNFKEQ. The J segment lost 5 bases and the V segment lost 1 base, leaving 4 bases of the junction unmatched. The length of the CDR3 is 15 residues. DNA for the CDR3: TGTGCCAGCAGCCAAGGGACTAGTTATACCGGGGAGCTGTTTTTT. This codes for CASSQGTSYTGELFF.

The V gene is TRBV5-1, the J gene TRBJ2-5, with TRBD2 matching over 7 bases. The CDR3 contains 14 residues. Trimming took 5 bases from V and 7 from J; bases not matched to a gene: 11. Per germline, CDR1 SGHRS and CDR2 YFSETQ. The CDR3 loop is CASSPRRGSGTQYF. The CDR3 DNA reads TGCGCCAGCAGTCCCAGGCGGGGGTCAGGGACCCAGTACTTC.

The chain carries TRBV6-5 and TRBJ1-1, with D possibly TRBD1 on 5 matching bases. Germline values: CDR1 MNHEY, CDR2 SVGAGI. This CDR3 has 13 residues. Trimming removed 6 bases at V and 3 bases at J, with 11 bases between. CDR3: CASSYRGDTEAFF. The CDR3 bases are TGTGCCAGCAGCTACCGGGGGGACACTGAAGCTTTCTTT.

This clone was seen just once. The chain employs TRBV20-1 and TRBJ1-2, with 7 bases lining up with TRBD1. Germline V gene lookup returns CDR1 DFQATT and CDR2 SNEGSKA (reference sequence). The CDR3 covers 14 residues. V shed 3 bases and J 1 base; nucleotides not matched to a gene: 5. DNA for the CDR3: TGCAGTGCTAGTGATCAGGGGGTTAACTATGGCTACACCTTC. Its translation: CSASDQGVNYGYTF.

V gene TRBV5-1 combines with J gene TRBJ2-3; weak D call: TRBD1 (6 bases). CDR1 is SGHRS and CDR2 is YFSETQ in the germline V gene. The V end lost 0 bases, the J end lost 1 base, and 12 bases lay between the germline ends. The CDR3 totals 16 residues. DNA for the CDR3: TGCGCCAGCAGCTTGGTCGCAGGGGCAGGCACAGATACGCAGTATTTT. Its protein product is CASSLVAGAGTDTQYF.

This chain connects TRBV4-1 to TRBJ1-1; D might be TRBD1 (5 bases). This CDR3 spans 13 amino acids. Trimming took 1 base from V and 8 from J, leaving 11 bases between them. Germline lookup yields CDR1 MGHRA and CDR2 YSYEKL. CDR3 DNA sequence: TGCGCCAGCAGCCAAGCGGCGGGGGGGGAAGCTTTCTTT. Its translation: CASSQAAGGEAFF.

J is TRBJ2-5 and V is TRBV7-3; D may be TRBD2 (5 bases). Germline CDR1 reads SGHTA; CDR2 reads FQGTGA. This CDR3 is built from 15 residues. Trimming took off 1 base at V and 4 bases at J, with 13 bases between the two ends. CDR3 sequence: CASSLKGNRGETQYF. Here the CDR3 DNA reads TGTGCCAGCAGCTTAAAAGGAAATCGGGGAGAGACCCAGTACTTC.

This rearrangement joins TRBV5-6 to TRBJ2-5; 8 nucleotides line up with TRBD2. This CDR3 spans 16 amino acids. Trimming at V came to 4 bases and at J to 4 bases, leaving 12 bases not matched to a gene. The germline V gene has CDR1 SGHDT and CDR2 YYEEEE. CDR3 region: CASSPTGTRILETQYF. The CDR3 DNA reads TGTGCCAGCAGCCCTACCGGGACTAGAATTCTAGAGACCCAGTACTTC.